The 5 T cell receptor beta chains below come from one sample, sequenced in a study of response to subunit inactivated influenza vaccine. From the RT-PCR reads, TCRdb called clonotypes with MiXCR, one entry per CDR3 protein. This table has fewer than 750,000 distinct CDR3 sequences, about 15% appearing once. The source was PBMCs from blood, collected approximately 12 days after vaccination. These receptors all stem from a man in his forties or fifties who received an inactivated influenza vaccine.

This clonotype was observed a handful of times. The genes are TRBV30 and TRBJ2-1; D not certain. The germline V gene encodes CDR1 GTSNPN and CDR2 SVGIG (reference sequence). This CDR3 has 14 amino acids. V was shortened by 0 bases and J by 3 bases, with 9 bases between the two germline ends. CDR3 sequence reads: CAWSVFRGYNEQFF. The CDR3 coding sequence is TGTGCCTGGAGTGTATTCAGAGGCTACAATGAGCAGTTCTTC. The whole variable domain, remainder taken from reference TRBV30 and TRBJ2-1, is SQTIHQWPATLVQPVGSPLSLECTVEGTSNPNLYWYRQAAGRGLQLLFYSVGIGQISSEVPQNLSASRPQDRQFILSSKKLLLSDSGFYLCAWSVFRGYNEQFFGPGTRLTVL.

This clonotype was counted ten times or more. The chain recombines TRBV18 with TRBJ2-7, with D uncertain. CDR1 is KGHSH and CDR2 is LQKENI in the germline V gene. The CDR3 totals 18 residues. The germline V and J ends were trimmed by 0 bases and 3 bases, with 21 bases remaining between them. The CDR3 DNA reads as TGTGCCAGCTCACCACCGACTGACGACCGGATTAGCTTCTACGAGCAGTACTTC. It specifies CASSPPTDDRISFYEQYF.

This rearrangement joins TRBV28 to TRBJ1-1, with D possibly TRBD1 on 5 matching bases. CDR3 size: 12 residues. Germline V lookup: CDR1 MDHEN, CDR2 SYDVKM. Written as DNA, the CDR3 is TGTAAGAGCGGGGCCGCAGCCTCTGAAGCTTTCTTT. Protein product: CKSGAAASEAFF.

The chain is built from TRBV13 and TRBJ1-1; D possibly corresponds to TRBD1 (5 bases). CDR1 is PRHDT, CDR2 FYEKMQ, per germline (reference sequence). This CDR3 contains 15 residues. Trimming pared 4 bases from V and 0 bases from J, leaving 12 bases between. CDR3 in DNA: TGTGCCAGCAGCTCGTTGGGACGGATGAACACTGAAGCTTTCTTT. Protein product: CASSSLGRMNTEAFF.

There are a few counts of this clonotype. The chain employs TRBV6-2 or TRBV6-3 and TRBJ2-7; possible D gene TRBD2, 6 bases. Germline CDR1 reads MNHEY; CDR2 reads SVGEGT. V was clipped by 10 bases and J by 2 bases, with 12 bases between them. CDR3 length: 12 residues. DNA of the CDR3: TGTGCCACCGGGGACTTTGCCTACGAGCAGTACTTC. Its protein is CATGDFAYEQYF.